Sequencing of this TCR beta chain was carried out in a study of blood T cell repertoires in COVID-19. Study summary: Some COVID-19 samples were acute and others convalescent; all came from the United States, Italy and Spain. T cells, B-cell-depleted T cells, or PBMCs provided the cDNA or gDNA that served as material.

Per the study methods: Amplification of reference gene primers was used by the study to estimate nucleated cell counts. Produced via immunoSEQ multiplex PCR; TCRdb's table is partial and in-frame only. V, J and clone size derive from that table, while D and trimming were established from the DNA sequence. The sample records about 220,000 clones, around 75% being singletons. Sequenced input: peripheral blood. This TCR was recovered from a human donor in a cohort sampled during active COVID-19.

CDR3: CASSLLRLSSYNEQFF. In DNA, the CDR3 is TGTGCCAGCAGCTTATTACGTCTGAGCTCCTACAATGAGCAGTTCTTC. The V and J genes are TRBV5-6 and TRBJ2-1; D remains unclear. This CDR3 has 16 residues. Germline CDR1 SGHDT, CDR2 YYEEEE. V was shortened by 2 bases and J by 0 bases, with 12 bases between the two germline ends.